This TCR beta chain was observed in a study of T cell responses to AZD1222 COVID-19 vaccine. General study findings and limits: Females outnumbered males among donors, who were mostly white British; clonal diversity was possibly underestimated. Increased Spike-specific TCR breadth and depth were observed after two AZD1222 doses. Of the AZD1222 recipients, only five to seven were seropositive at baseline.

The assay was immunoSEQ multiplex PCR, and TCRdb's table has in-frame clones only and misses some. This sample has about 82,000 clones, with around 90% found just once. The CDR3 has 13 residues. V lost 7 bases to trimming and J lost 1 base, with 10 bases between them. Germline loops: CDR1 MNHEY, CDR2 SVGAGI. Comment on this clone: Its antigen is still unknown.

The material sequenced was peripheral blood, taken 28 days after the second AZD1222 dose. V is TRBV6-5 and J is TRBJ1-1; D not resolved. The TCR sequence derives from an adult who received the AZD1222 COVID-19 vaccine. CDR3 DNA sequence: TGTGCCAGCAAGATACCCCAGAACACTGAAGCTTTCTTT. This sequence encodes CASKIPQNTEAFF.